This T cell receptor beta chain appears in the sequencing data of a study of T cell responses to AZD1222 COVID-19 vaccine. This CDR3 is 13 amino acids long. V was pared by 7 bases and J by 2 bases, with 14 bases between. The germline gives CDR1 SQVTM, CDR2 ANQGSEA. Second-dose timings of about 4 or about 12 weeks were pooled. Method: immunoSEQ multiplex PCR; TCRdb's copy keeps in-frame clones and lacks some. The repertoire holds more than 150,000 clones, with about 90% as singletons. The specimen was peripheral blood, collected 28 days after the second AZD1222 dose. The J gene is TRBJ2-5, the V gene TRBV29-1; tentatively, D is TRBD2 (5 bases). This clonotype originated in an adult who received the AZD1222 COVID-19 vaccine. The CDR3 DNA sequence: TGCAGCGAGCCTCGGACGGGGCAAGAGACCCAGTACTTC. Its protein product is CSEPRTGQETQYF.